The rows below give T cell receptor beta chains drawn from one sample of a study of blood T cell repertoires in COVID-19. Sequencing used immunoSEQ multiplex PCR; TCRdb keeps in-frame clones, though not all of them. The sample has around 250,000 clones, roughly 88% seen once; the top ten hold 9% to 15%. The source material was peripheral blood. Every receptor here comes from an older man with acute or convalescent COVID-19. CDR3s include the opening cysteine and the closing phenylalanine or tryptophan. The D gene is left open where the match is weak. Only some rows state a clone size, as once, few, many or a class for expanded clones.

once,TRBV11-2,.,TRBJ2-7,TGTGCCAGCAGCCCGGCGGGGCAAAAGCAGTACTTC,CASSPAGQKQYF
.,TRBV3-1/TRBV3-2,.,TRBJ1-2,TGTGCCAGCAGCCCTCAGGGGCCCTATGGCTACACCTTC,CASSPQGPYGYTF
.,TRBV7-2,TRBD2,TRBJ2-3,TGTGCCAGCAGCTTAGCGCATATAGCGGGGGGTCGGCCAGATACGCAGTATTTT,CASSLAHIAGGRPDTQYF
.,TRBV18,.,TRBJ1-5,TGTGCCAGCGGAGCGGGGGGCAATCAGCCCCAGCATTTT,CASGAGGNQPQHF
.,TRBV5-1,TRBD1,TRBJ2-2,TGCGCCAGCAGCTTGGGGACAGGGATAACCGGGGAGCTGTTTTTT,CASSLGTGITGELFF
.,TRBV5-4,TRBD2,TRBJ2-1,TGTGCCAGCAGCTTGGCCGGGACTAGCGTATACAATGAGCAGTTCTTC,CASSLAGTSVYNEQFF
.,TRBV11-3,.,TRBJ2-5,TGTGCCAGCAGCTCAGGAGGGACAGACGCGACCCAGTACTTC,CASSSGGTDATQYF
.,TRBV2,TRBD2,TRBJ2-1,TGTGCCAGCAGCGGACTAGCGGGGGGAACGTACAATGAGCAGTTCTTC,CASSGLAGGTYNEQFF
many,TRBV2,TRBD1,TRBJ2-1,TGTGCCATCCGGGACAGCTACAATGAGCAGTTCTTC,CAIRDSYNEQFF
.,TRBV28,TRBD1,TRBJ1-2,TGTGCCAGCGGGCGGTTGGACAGGAAGGGCTACACCTTC,CASGRLDRKGYTF
.,TRBV27,TRBD2,TRBJ2-3,TGTGCCAGCAGGTCTAGCGGGGGCACAGATACGCAGTATTTT,CASRSSGGTDTQYF
.,TRBV6-1,TRBD2,TRBJ2-5,TGTGCCAGCAGTGAAGGTGGCGGGGGAGAGACCCAGTACTTC,CASSEGGGGETQYF
.,TRBV3-1/TRBV3-2,.,TRBJ2-1,TGTGCCAGCAGCCATGGGGGCCCTGAGCAGTTCTTC,CASSHGGPEQFF
.,TRBV2,.,TRBJ1-2,TGTGCCAGCAGTGAAGAGATCAGGAATGGCTACACCTTC,CASSEEIRNGYTF
once,TRBV14,.,TRBJ2-2,TGTGCCAGCAGCCAAGCAGACTTCCCGAGATCCGGGGAGCTGTTTTTT,CASSQADFPRSGELFF
.,TRBV5-1,TRBD1,TRBJ2-3,TGCGCCAGCAGCTTGGTTGACAGGGGAATAGATACGCAGTATTTT,CASSLVDRGIDTQYF
many,TRBV28,TRBD1,TRBJ1-2,TGTGCCAGCAGTCCCCCGAACAGGGGGCTTACGGGCTACACCTTC,CASSPPNRGLTGYTF
.,TRBV18,.,TRBJ2-5,TGTGCCAGCTCACCGCCACGGCGGGAGACCCAGTACTTC,CASSPPRRETQYF
.,TRBV4-3,.,TRBJ1-1,TGCGCCAGCAGCCATCCCGGACAAAACACTGAAGCTTTCTTT,CASSHPGQNTEAFF
.,TRBV25-1,.,TRBJ2-7,TGTGCCAGCAGTGATTCTAACTTGGGACATACCTACGAGCAGTACTTC,CASSDSNLGHTYEQYF
.,TRBV11-2,TRBD2,TRBJ2-5,TGTGCCAGCAGCTTAGTGGCGGGAGGAGGAGAGACCCAGTACTTC,CASSLVAGGGETQYF
.,TRBV20-1,.,TRBJ1-2,TGCCTGGCACAGCGGCTGAATGGCTACACCTTC,CLAQRLNGYTF
.,TRBV11-1,.,TRBJ2-5,TGTGCCAGCAGTTTACAGGGATCCCAAGAGACCCAGTACTTC,CASSLQGSQETQYF
.,TRBV19,.,TRBJ1-5,TGTGCCAGTAGTATAGACCGGCAGGGAAAGAATCAGCCCCAGCATTTT,CASSIDRQGKNQPQHF
.,TRBV24-1,.,TRBJ2-5,TGTGCCACCAGTGGGGCCGGTCCTTCGGAGACCCAGTACTTC,CATSGAGPSETQYF
.,TRBV7-2,.,TRBJ1-6,TGTGCCAGCAGCTTGAGCCATTCACCCCTCCACTTT,CASSLSHSPLHF
few,TRBV5-5,.,TRBJ1-4,TGTGCCAGCAGCTTGGTACAGGTTGCAACTAATGAAAAACTGTTTTTT,CASSLVQVATNEKLFF
few,TRBV27,TRBD1,TRBJ1-2,TGTGCCAGCAGACCTGACAGGGCTTCTACCTATGGCTACACCTTC,CASRPDRASTYGYTF
.,TRBV27,.,TRBJ1-1,TGTGCCAGCAACCCATCGATGGGAGGAGAAGCTTTCTTT,CASNPSMGGEAFF
.,TRBV18,.,TRBJ1-5,TGTGCCAGCTCACCATCAGGCATCAATCAGCCCCAGCATTTT,CASSPSGINQPQHF
.,TRBV6-5,.,TRBJ1-1,TGTGCCAGCAGTTTGACAGTGGGGACTGAAGCTTTCTTT,CASSLTVGTEAFF
.,TRBV28,TRBD1,TRBJ1-3,TGTGCCAGCAGTCCTACTCGACAGGGTATCGGAGACACCATATATTTT,CASSPTRQGIGDTIYF
.,TRBV11-3,TRBD1,TRBJ2-7,TGTGCCAGCAGCTACGCCACAGGGGGGACCTACGAGCAGTACTTC,CASSYATGGTYEQYF
.,TRBV7-3,TRBD2,TRBJ2-3,TGTGCCAGCAGCTCCCTGGGGGGGACAGATACGCAGTATTTT,CASSSLGGTDTQYF